The following is a T cell receptor beta chain sequence with its context. This specimen comes from a study of blood T cell repertoires in COVID-19. About the research overall: From T cells, B-cell-depleted T cells, or PBMCs came the material, which was cDNA or gDNA.

The table came from immunoSEQ multiplex PCR; TCRdb's copy has only in-frame clones and leaves some out. Counted here are some 300,000 clones, 80% to 90% occurring once; the ten biggest clones make up about 4.6%. Residents of about two dozen US areas, aged about 18 to 95 years, made up the participants. The V gene's germline CDR1 is SGHRS and CDR2 YFSETQ. This CDR3 region has 16 residues. Unmatched junction bases numbered 8, after V lost 3 bases and J lost 3 bases. Sequencing was done on a sample of PBMCs or T cells enriched from blood (not recorded which). The source is a man aged 30 to 39 who had recovered from COVID-19. The V and J genes are TRBV5-1 and TRBJ2-5; TRBD2 agrees at 10 bases. The chain's CDR3 is CASSSWTSGDKETQYF. In DNA form, the CDR3 reads TGCGCCAGCAGCTCGTGGACTAGCGGAGATAAAGAGACCCAGTACTTC.